These 26 T cell receptor beta chains originate from one sample sequenced in a study of beta chain features in type 1 diabetes. Expressed TCRB transcripts were sequenced because the isolated RNA had all been reverse transcribed beforehand. Generated by immunoSEQ multiplex PCR, the TCRdb table keeps only in-frame clones and is missing some. The sample holds some 290,000 clones, 20% to 25% seen once. No antigen has been assigned to these receptors. Findings and caveats of the study: A moderate, significant TCRB CDR3 shortening appeared in type 1 diabetes across four CD4+ subsets.

The specimen was naive CD4+ T cells from blood. The source of these receptors is a woman between 25 and 40 years old with type 1 diabetes.

This clone has a handful of counts. The CDR3 DNA reads TGCAGCGTACTGGGACACCTGAACACTGAAGCTTTCTTT. Translated: CSVLGHLNTEAFF. The rearrangement uses TRBV29-1 and TRBJ1-1; tentative D call: TRBD1 (6 bases). The ends were cut back, 6 bases at V and 0 bases at J, with 11 bases in the middle. This CDR3 comprises 13 residues. Germline V gene sequence: CDR1 SQVTM, CDR2 ANQGSEA.

This sequence joins TRBV19 and TRBJ2-2; no clear D. CDR3 length: 14 amino acids. Trimming cost V 5 bases and J 0 bases, with 7 bases left between them. Germline V CDR1 and CDR2: LNHDA, SQIVND (reference sequence). CDR3 loop: CASSWQTNTGELFF. In DNA, the CDR3 is TGTGCCAGTAGTTGGCAGACGAACACCGGGGAGCTGTTTTTT.

The rearrangement uses TRBV5-4 and TRBJ2-1, with TRBD2 matching over 13 bases. CDR3 length equals 14 residues. The ends lost 7 bases at V and 9 bases at J; junction bases unmatched: 7. Germline CDR1 reads SGHNT; CDR2 reads YYREEE (reference sequence). Here the CDR3 reads CASAGLAGEGEQFF. CDR3 nucleotide sequence: TGTGCCAGCGCCGGACTAGCGGGAGAGGGTGAGCAGTTCTTC.

This clone came up a few times. The J gene is TRBJ1-2, the V gene TRBV29-1; TRBD1 agrees at 7 bases. The V gene end was trimmed by 4 bases and the J gene end by 3 bases; junction bases not matched to a gene: 2. This CDR3 comprises 12 residues. Germline assignment: CDR1 SQVTM and CDR2 ANQGSEA. CDR3 residues: CSVVGTDYGYTF. CDR3 nucleotides: TGCAGCGTTGTCGGGACAGACTATGGCTACACCTTC.

This rearrangement joins TRBV30 to TRBJ2-5; 8 nucleotides agree with TRBD1. Germline V gives CDR1 GTSNPN, CDR2 SVGIG (reference sequence). This CDR3 contains 13 residues. J lost 5 bases, V lost 4 bases, and 6 bases had no gene match. The CDR3 loop is CAWIDRGRETQYF. CDR3 DNA sequence: TGTGCCTGGATCGACAGGGGCCGGGAGACCCAGTACTTC.

This chain connects TRBV29-1 to TRBJ1-2; D is uncertain. V lost 5 bases and J 8 bases, leaving 21 bases between the germline ends. Germline values: CDR1 SQVTM, CDR2 ANQGSEA. The CDR3 is 14 amino acids. The CDR3 reads CSVWPTNVGRGYTF. The CDR3, as DNA: TGCAGCGTTTGGCCCACGAACGTGGGGAGGGGCTACACCTTC. Full variable domain (outside the CDR3, taken from reference TRBV29-1 and TRBJ1-2): SAVISQKPSRDICQRGTSLTIQCQVDSQVTMMFWYRQQPGQSLTLIATANQGSEATYESGFVIDKFPISRPNLTFSTLTVSNMSPEDSSIYLCSVWPTNVGRGYTFGSGTRLTVV.

The chain has TRBV23-1 and TRBJ2-7; maybe TRBD1 (7 bases). TRBV23-1 is identified as an open reading frame with a role that is uncertain. Trimming left V 6 bases short and J 2 bases short, with 17 bases between. This CDR3 region has 15 residues. This CDR3 is CASRRPAGGPYEQYF. DNA for the CDR3: TGCGCCAGCAGACGACCCGCAGGGGGGCCCTACGAGCAGTACTTC.

This clone was detected a few times. The chain has TRBV18 and TRBJ2-1; 9 bases agree with TRBD2. The CDR3 spans 17 residues. V lost 0 bases and J lost 4; bases outside the gene matches: 7. CDR1 KGHSH and CDR2 LQKENI come from the germline V gene. The CDR3 nucleotides read TGTGCCAGCTCACCACCAAAGGCGGGAGGGCTTTACAATGAGCAGTTCTTC. Protein product: CASSPPKAGGLYNEQFF.

The V and J genes are TRBV4-1 and TRBJ1-1; maybe TRBD1 (6 bases). The CDR3 is 13 residues long. The V and J ends lost 2 bases and 9 bases respectively, with 13 bases between them. The germline CDR1 and CDR2 sequences are MGHRA and YSYEKL. The CDR3 coding sequence is TGCGCCAGCAGCCAATTACAGGGACAAAAAGCTTTCTTT. Translation: CASSQLQGQKAFF.

The chain recombines TRBV11-2 with TRBJ2-2, with 7 bases lining up with TRBD2. V gave up 1 base and J gave up 4 bases; unmatched junction bases: 3. Germline CDR1 is SGHAT and CDR2 is FQNNGV. The CDR3 sequence is 15 residues long. DNA for the CDR3: TGTGCCAGCAGCTTAGCTGGGAGGGCCACCGGGGAGCTGTTTTTT. It codes for CASSLAGRATGELFF.

In regard to this clone: The same CDR3 can be traced to other DNA sequences in this sample. The rearrangement links TRBV7-3 to TRBJ1-1; 7 positions agree with TRBD1. Germline V gene lookup returns CDR1 SGHTA and CDR2 FQGTGA. The CDR3 contains 14 residues. The ends lost 0 bases at V and 3 bases at J; junction bases unmatched: 1. The CDR3 here is CASSLTGGDTEAFF. CDR3 coding DNA: TGTGCCAGCAGCTTAACAGGGGGCGACACTGAAGCTTTCTTT. The whole variable domain, remainder taken from reference TRBV7-3 and TRBJ1-1, is GAGVSQTPSNKVTEKGKYVELRCDPISGHTALYWYRQSLGQGPEFLIYFQGTGAADDSGLPNDRFFAVRPEGSVSTLKIQRTERGDSAVYLCASSLTGGDTEAFFGQGTRLTVV.

The chain has TRBV25-1 and TRBJ2-1, with 7 bases aligning to TRBD1. Germline V lookup: CDR1 MGHDK, CDR2 SYGVNS. Losses at the gene ends were 4 bases for V and 4 bases for J; bases not matched to a gene: 10. CDR3 size: 16 residues. The CDR3 DNA follows: TGTGCCAGCAGTGGGGAGCAGGGGGATGTATACAATGAGCAGTTCTTC. Amino acid sequence: CASSGEQGDVYNEQFF.

This clone was counted only a few times. The gene calls are TRBV30 and TRBJ1-1; no definite D call. This CDR3 has 13 amino acids. V dropped 3 bases and J dropped 0 bases, with 8 bases sitting between them. Germline V gene sequence: CDR1 GTSNPN, CDR2 SVGIG (reference sequence). The CDR3 nucleotides are TGTGCCTGGAGCACAGACATGAACACTGAAGCTTTCTTT. Translation gives CAWSTDMNTEAFF.

Only a few counts were recorded for this clone. This rearrangement joins TRBV18 to TRBJ2-7, with D maybe TRBD1 (5 bases). Trimming took off 2 bases at V and 5 bases at J, with 10 bases between the two ends. The CDR3 covers 13 residues. Germline V gives CDR1 KGHSH, CDR2 LQKENI. The CDR3 bases are TGTGCCAGCTCACCAACAGGATTAGACGAGCAGTACTTC. Translated: CASSPTGLDEQYF.

This clone came up a few times. This sequence joins TRBV10-3 and TRBJ2-1; D uncertain. The CDR3 runs 14 residues. The germline V and J ends were trimmed by 3 bases and 7 bases, with 13 bases remaining between them. Per the germline V gene, CDR1 is ENHRY and CDR2 is SYGVKD. CDR3 protein: CAISDIRRTNEQFF. The CDR3 DNA follows: TGTGCCATCAGTGACATTAGGAGAACAAATGAGCAGTTCTTC.

This clone was seen only a few times. The V gene is TRBV28, the J gene TRBJ2-7; TRBD1 is a possible D gene (5 bases). V was trimmed by 7 bases and J by 2 bases, leaving 12 bases between them. Per the germline V gene, CDR1 is MDHEN and CDR2 is SYDVKM. This CDR3 has 13 residues. The CDR3 nucleotides read TGTGCCAGCACCAAGGGGTCGGCCTACGAGCAGTACTTC. The encoded protein is CASTKGSAYEQYF.

J is TRBJ2-7 and V is TRBV6-5; 7 positions match TRBD2. V lost 5 bases, J lost 3 bases, and 10 bases stayed unmatched. This CDR3 has 15 residues. The germline V gene encodes CDR1 MNHEY and CDR2 SVGAGI. The DNA for the CDR3 is TGTGCCAGCAGTGTACTAGGGGAGGGCAACTACGAGCAGTACTTC. The encoded protein is CASSVLGEGNYEQYF.

The chain is built from TRBV30 and TRBJ2-7; 12 nucleotides agree with TRBD2. This CDR3 comprises 13 residues. Germline CDR1 GTSNPN, CDR2 SVGIG (reference sequence). Germline trimming cut 7 bases from V and 4 bases from J; bases unmatched to any gene: 5. This chain's CDR3 is CASTSGSPYEQYF. The CDR3, as DNA: TGTGCCTCGACTAGCGGGAGCCCGTACGAGCAGTACTTC. Drawing the rest from reference TRBV30 and TRBJ2-7, the complete variable domain is SQTIHQWPATLVQPVGSPLSLECTVEGTSNPNLYWYRQAAGRGLQLLFYSVGIGQISSEVPQNLSASRPQDRQFILSSKKLLLSDSGFYLCASTSGSPYEQYFGPGTRLTVT.

The chain links TRBV25-1 to TRBJ2-2; 8 bases fit TRBD2. The germline CDR1 and CDR2 sequences are MGHDK and SYGVNS. V lost 3 bases and J lost 7; bases outside the gene matches: 10. The CDR3 spans 16 residues. The CDR3 DNA reads TGTGCCAGCAGTGAGTCGAGACTAGCGCCCCGCGGGGAGCTGTTTTTT. Protein product: CASSESRLAPRGELFF.

The V and J genes are TRBV13 and TRBJ1-1; maybe TRBD1 (6 bases). CDR3 length: 15 residues. V gave up 5 bases and J gave up 0 bases, with 13 bases separating them. Per the germline V gene, CDR1 is PRHDT and CDR2 is FYEKMQ (reference sequence). CDR3 DNA: TGTGCCAGCAGCCTCGGACAGATCATGAACACTGAAGCTTTCTTT. This codes for CASSLGQIMNTEAFF.

There are a few counts of this clone. The rearrangement links TRBV6-1 to TRBJ2-7, with a tentative D call TRBD2 (6 bases). The CDR3 contains 14 residues. Per the germline V gene, CDR1 is MNHNS and CDR2 is SASEGT. V gave up 2 bases and J gave up 4 bases, with 12 bases separating them. Here the CDR3 reads CASSESNGSYEQYF. The DNA for the CDR3 is TGTGCCAGCAGTGAATCAAACGGGAGTTACGAGCAGTACTTC.

This clone was seen more than once but under ten times. The chain is built from TRBV4-2 and TRBJ2-3; the D gene is possibly TRBD2 (7 bases). CDR3 length equals 20 residues. Trimming stripped 3 bases from V and 2 bases from J, with 27 bases between. Looked up from germline, CDR1 is LGHNA and CDR2 is YNFKEQ. The DNA for the CDR3 is TGTGCCAGCAGCCAGTCGATCCGAAGGGACTGGGAGGGGGACACAGATACGCAGTATTTT. This translates into CASSQSIRRDWEGDTDTQYF.

This chain connects TRBV5-4 to TRBJ2-1; TRBD2 matches 9 bases. Unmatched junction bases numbered 13, after V lost 0 bases and J lost 6 bases. The CDR3 sequence is 18 residues long. Germline assignment: CDR1 SGHNT and CDR2 YYREEE (reference sequence). The CDR3 protein is CASSLGGGVGLASNEQFF. The CDR3 coding sequence is TGTGCCAGCAGCTTGGGGGGCGGTGTCGGACTAGCGTCCAATGAGCAGTTCTTC.

This clone has just a few counts. The chain is built from TRBV7-3 and TRBJ1-1, with D tentatively TRBD1 (6 bases). Germline V lookup: CDR1 SGHTA, CDR2 FQGTGA. V was shortened by 4 bases and J by 0 bases, with 9 bases between the two germline ends. The CDR3 is made up of 14 amino acids. The CDR3 nucleotides read TGTGCCAGCAGCTCCAGGGGACTGAACACTGAAGCTTTCTTT. It translates to CASSSRGLNTEAFF.

This clone was seen a handful of times. The V gene is TRBV11-1, the J gene TRBJ1-1; D ambiguous. The CDR3 spans 13 residues. Germline values: CDR1 SGHAT, CDR2 FQDESV (reference sequence). The V end lost 5 bases, the J end lost 5 bases, and 12 bases lay between the germline ends. The CDR3 DNA follows: TGTGCCAGCAGCCTCGGGATAAGGACTGAAGCTTTCTTT. It specifies CASSLGIRTEAFF.

This clone was picked up a small number of times. The chain couples TRBV13 to TRBJ2-7; TRBD2 matches 7 bases. The trim removed 4 bases at V and 3 bases at J, leaving 12 bases unmatched. The CDR3 is made up of 16 amino acids. Looked up from germline, CDR1 is PRHDT and CDR2 is FYEKMQ (reference sequence). The CDR3 DNA reads TGTGCCAGCAGCTCGAGTCCTTCTAGCGGAAACTACGAGCAGTACTTC. It translates to CASSSSPSSGNYEQYF.